This T cell receptor beta chain is drawn from a study of spatial heterogeneity in lung cancer. Using its own MiXCR run on the 5' RACE reads, TCRdb lists one record per CDR3 protein. The sample carries 9,500 to 10,000 distinct CDR3 sequences, roughly 51% recorded once. The time point: sample taken at primary tumor resection. CDR1 is MNHNY, CDR2 SVGAGI, per germline (reference sequence). Trimming removed 6 bases at V and 8 bases at J, with 20 bases between. CDR3 length: 15 residues. Study-wide findings and caveats: Tumors with more nonsynonymous mutations had more expanded intratumoral alpha and beta TCRs.

With regard to this clonotype: Its specificity is unknown. This beta chain is an unintended read in a library built for alpha chains; its size means little.

The chain recombines TRBV6-6 with TRBJ2-1; tentatively, D is TRBD1 (6 bases). Sequenced here: lung tumor tissue, sampled at surgery. The TCR comes from a female donor with early-stage non-small cell lung cancer. The CDR3 protein is CASRLPGVRSDEQFF. Written as DNA, the CDR3 is TGTGCCAGCAGACTCCCAGGGGTGCGCAGCGATGAGCAGTTCTTC.